This entry features one T cell receptor (beta chain) sequence. The antigen is undetermined. The CDR3 has 15 amino acids. Germline CDR1 and CDR2: SGHTA and FQGNSA. V lost 2 bases to trimming and J lost 4 bases, with 14 bases between them. The record originates from a study of identical twins. General study findings and limits: Analyses of zero insertions could, in part, be confounded by invariant MAIT and iNKT cells. Out-of-frame alpha sequences common to twins were enriched for low generation probability.

Each CDR3 protein is one row after TCRdb ran MiXCR on the 5' RACE reads. Here the sample spans 1.5 million to 2 million distinct CDR3 sequences, around a third being singletons. The source of this sequence is a newborn girl in good health. The sequencing input was cord blood. The chain recombines TRBV7-2 with TRBJ1-2; TRBD1 might be the D (5 bases). In nucleotides, the CDR3 is TGTGCCAGCAGCTTAACGGCAGGGCGCAGCTATGGCTACACCTTC. Its translation is CASSLTAGRSYGYTF.